This TCR beta chain came from a study of cytomegalovirus exposure and HLA in healthy donors. PCR used 60 Vbeta primers and 13 Jbeta primers. Produced via immunoSEQ multiplex PCR; TCRdb's table is partial and in-frame only. With around 140,000 clones in the sample, the ten largest clones hold about 1.7%. Study-level results: Common viral pathogens (according to a later analysis) appeared linked to several of the most significant clusters. The authors enumerated 150 to 200 TCR beta chains as linked to cytomegalovirus.

As concerns this clone: The antigen remains unidentified.

Germline CDR1 SGHTA, CDR2 FQGNSA. J gave up 5 bases and V 2 bases, and 4 bases lay outside the gene matches. The CDR3 is 14 amino acids. This receptor was identified in a woman aged 50 to 60 in good health and CMV-seronegative. The rearrangement links TRBV7-2 to TRBJ2-5; 8 nucleotides agree with TRBD2. Sequencing was performed on PBMCs. The CDR3 protein is CASSLQAGEETQYF. CDR3 sequence (DNA): TGTGCCAGCAGCTTACAAGCGGGAGAGGAGACCCAGTACTTC.